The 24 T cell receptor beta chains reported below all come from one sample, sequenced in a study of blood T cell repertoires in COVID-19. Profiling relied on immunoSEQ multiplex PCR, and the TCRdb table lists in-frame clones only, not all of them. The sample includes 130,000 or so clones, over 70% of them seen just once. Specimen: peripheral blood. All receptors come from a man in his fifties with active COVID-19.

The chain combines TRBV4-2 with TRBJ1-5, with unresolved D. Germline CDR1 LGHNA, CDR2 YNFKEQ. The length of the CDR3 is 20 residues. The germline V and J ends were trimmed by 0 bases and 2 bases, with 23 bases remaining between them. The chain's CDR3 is CASSQDWETYNLWGNQPQHF. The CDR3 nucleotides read TGTGCCAGCAGCCAAGATTGGGAGACGTATAACTTATGGGGCAATCAGCCCCAGCATTTT.

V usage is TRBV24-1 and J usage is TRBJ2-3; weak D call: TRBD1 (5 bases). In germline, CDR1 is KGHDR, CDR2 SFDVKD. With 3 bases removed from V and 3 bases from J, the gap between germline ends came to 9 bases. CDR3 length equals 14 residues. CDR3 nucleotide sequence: TGTGCCACCAGTGATCCAAGGGGTACAGATACGCAGTATTTT. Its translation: CATSDPRGTDTQYF.

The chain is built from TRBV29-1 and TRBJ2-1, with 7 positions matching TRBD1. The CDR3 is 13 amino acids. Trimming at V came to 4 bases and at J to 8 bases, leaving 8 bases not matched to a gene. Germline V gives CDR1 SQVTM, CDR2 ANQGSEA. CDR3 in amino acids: CSVVRTGQHEQFF. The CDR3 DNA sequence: TGCAGCGTTGTTCGGACGGGACAGCATGAGCAGTTCTTC.

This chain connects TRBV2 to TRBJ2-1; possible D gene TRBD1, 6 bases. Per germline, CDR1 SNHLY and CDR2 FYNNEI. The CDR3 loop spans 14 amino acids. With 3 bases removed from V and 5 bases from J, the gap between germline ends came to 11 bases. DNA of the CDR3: TGTGCCAGCAGTGATGGGGGCTTCGACAATGAGCAGTTCTTC. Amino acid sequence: CASSDGGFDNEQFF.

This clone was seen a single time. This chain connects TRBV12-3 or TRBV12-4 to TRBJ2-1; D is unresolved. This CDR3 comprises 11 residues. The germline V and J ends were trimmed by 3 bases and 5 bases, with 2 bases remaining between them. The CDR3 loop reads CASSFDNEQFF. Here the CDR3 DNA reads TGTGCCAGCAGTTTCGACAATGAGCAGTTCTTC.

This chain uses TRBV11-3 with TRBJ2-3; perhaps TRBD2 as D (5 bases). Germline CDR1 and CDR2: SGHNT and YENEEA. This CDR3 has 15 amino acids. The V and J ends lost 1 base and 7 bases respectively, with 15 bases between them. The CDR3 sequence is CASSLVASSSNTQYF. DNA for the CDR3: TGTGCCAGCAGCTTAGTCGCTAGCTCCTCTAATACGCAGTATTTT.

The CDR3 DNA sequence: TGTGCCAGCAGTCGCAGTGGGACAGGGTCCGAAAAACTGTTTTTT. Residues: CASSRSGTGSEKLFF. The V and J genes are TRBV6-2 or TRBV6-3 and TRBJ1-4; 9 positions agree with TRBD1. Trimming at V came to 5 bases and at J to 8 bases, leaving 9 bases not matched to a gene. The CDR3 has 15 residues. Germline CDR1 and CDR2: MNHEY and SVGEGT.

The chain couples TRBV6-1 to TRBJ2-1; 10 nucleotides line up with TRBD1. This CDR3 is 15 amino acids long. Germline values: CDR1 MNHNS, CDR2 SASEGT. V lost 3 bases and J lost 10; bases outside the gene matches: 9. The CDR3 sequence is CASSEYGTGVYEQFF. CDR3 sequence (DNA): TGTGCCAGCAGTGAGTACGGGACAGGGGTATACGAGCAGTTCTTC.

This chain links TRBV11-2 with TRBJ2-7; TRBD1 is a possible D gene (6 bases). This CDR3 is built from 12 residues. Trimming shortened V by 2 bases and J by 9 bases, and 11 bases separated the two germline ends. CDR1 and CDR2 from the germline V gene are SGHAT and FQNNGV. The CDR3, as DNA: TGTGCCAGCAGCTTAAGCAGGGGCGGGCAGTACTTC. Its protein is CASSLSRGGQYF. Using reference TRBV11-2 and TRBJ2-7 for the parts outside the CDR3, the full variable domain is EAGVAQSPRYKIIEKRQSVAFWCNPISGHATLYWYQQILGQGPKLLIQFQNNGVVDDSQLPKDRFSAERLKGVDSTLKIQPAKLEDSAVYLCASSLSRGGQYFGPGTRLTVT.

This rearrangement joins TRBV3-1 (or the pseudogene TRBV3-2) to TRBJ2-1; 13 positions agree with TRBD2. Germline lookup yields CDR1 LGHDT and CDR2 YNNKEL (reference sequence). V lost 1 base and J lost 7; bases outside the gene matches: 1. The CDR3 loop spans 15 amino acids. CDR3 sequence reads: CASSQVLAGGNEQFF. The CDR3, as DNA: TGTGCCAGCAGCCAAGTACTAGCGGGGGGGAATGAGCAGTTCTTC.

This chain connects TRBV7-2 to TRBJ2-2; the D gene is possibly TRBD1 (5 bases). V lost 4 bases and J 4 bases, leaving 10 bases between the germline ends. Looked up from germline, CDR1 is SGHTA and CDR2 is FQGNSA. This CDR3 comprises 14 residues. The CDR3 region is CASSSGIFTGELFF. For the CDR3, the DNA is TGTGCCAGCAGCTCAGGGATCTTCACCGGGGAGCTGTTTTTT. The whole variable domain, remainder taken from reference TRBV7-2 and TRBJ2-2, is GAGVSQSPSNKVTEKGKDVELRCDPISGHTALYWYRQSLGQGLEFLIYFQGNSAPDKSGLPSDRFSAERTGGSVSTLTIQRTQQEDSAVYLCASSSGIFTGELFFGEGSRLTVL.

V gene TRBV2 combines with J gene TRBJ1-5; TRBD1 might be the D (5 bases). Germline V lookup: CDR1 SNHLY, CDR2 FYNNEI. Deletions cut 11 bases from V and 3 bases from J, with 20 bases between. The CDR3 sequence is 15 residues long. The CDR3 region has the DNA TGTGCCTTTCGGGAGGGGTCTTCGTCCAATCAGCCCCAGCATTTT. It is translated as CAFREGSSSNQPQHF.

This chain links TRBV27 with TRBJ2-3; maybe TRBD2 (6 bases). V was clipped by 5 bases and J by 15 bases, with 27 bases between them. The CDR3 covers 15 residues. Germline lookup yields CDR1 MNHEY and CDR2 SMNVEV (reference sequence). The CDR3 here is CASSPGWSGRITSYF. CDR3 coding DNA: TGTGCCAGCAGTCCTGGCTGGAGCGGGCGGATAACGAGTTATTTT.

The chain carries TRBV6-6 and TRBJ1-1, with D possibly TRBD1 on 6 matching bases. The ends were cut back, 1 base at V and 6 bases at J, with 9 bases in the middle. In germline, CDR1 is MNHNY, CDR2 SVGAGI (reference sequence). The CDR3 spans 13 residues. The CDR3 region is CASSYLQGAEAFF. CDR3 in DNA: TGTGCCAGCAGTTACTTACAGGGTGCTGAAGCTTTCTTT.

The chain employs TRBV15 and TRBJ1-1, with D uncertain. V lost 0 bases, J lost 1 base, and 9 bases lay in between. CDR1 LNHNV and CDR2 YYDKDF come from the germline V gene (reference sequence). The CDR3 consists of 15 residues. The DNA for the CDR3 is TGTGCCACCAGCAGAGATTCCCCGAGGAACACTGAAGCTTTCTTT. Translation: CATSRDSPRNTEAFF. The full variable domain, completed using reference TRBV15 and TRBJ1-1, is DAMVIQNPRYQVTQFGKPVTLSCSQTLNHNVMYWYQQKSSQAPKLLFHYYDKDFNNEADTPDNFQSRRPNTSFCFLDIRSPGLGDTAMYLCATSRDSPRNTEAFFGQGTRLTVV.

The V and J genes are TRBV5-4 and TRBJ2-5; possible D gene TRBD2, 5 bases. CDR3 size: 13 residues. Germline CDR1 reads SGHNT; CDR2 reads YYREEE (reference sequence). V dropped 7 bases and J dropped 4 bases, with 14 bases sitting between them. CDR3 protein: CASGMASRETQYF. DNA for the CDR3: TGTGCCAGCGGGATGGCTAGCCGAGAGACCCAGTACTTC.

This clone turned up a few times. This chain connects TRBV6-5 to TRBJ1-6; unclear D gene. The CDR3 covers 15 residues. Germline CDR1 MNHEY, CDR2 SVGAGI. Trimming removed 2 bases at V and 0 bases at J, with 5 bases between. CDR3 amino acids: CASSYRSSYNSPLHF. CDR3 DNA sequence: TGTGCCAGCAGTTACAGGAGCTCCTATAATTCACCCCTCCACTTT.

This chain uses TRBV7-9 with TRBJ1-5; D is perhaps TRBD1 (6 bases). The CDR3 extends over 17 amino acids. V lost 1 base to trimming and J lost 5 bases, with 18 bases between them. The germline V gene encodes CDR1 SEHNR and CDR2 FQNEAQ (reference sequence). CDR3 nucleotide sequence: TGTGCCAGCAGCTTAGGGGAGGGCGCAGGGGATCATCAGCCCCAGCATTTT. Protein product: CASSLGEGAGDHQPQHF.

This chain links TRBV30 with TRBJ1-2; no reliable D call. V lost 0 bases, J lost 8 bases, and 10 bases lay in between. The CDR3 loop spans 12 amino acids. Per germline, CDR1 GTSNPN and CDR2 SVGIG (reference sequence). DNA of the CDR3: TGTGCCTGGAGTGTCAAGACTGAAGGCTACACCTTC. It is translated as CAWSVKTEGYTF.

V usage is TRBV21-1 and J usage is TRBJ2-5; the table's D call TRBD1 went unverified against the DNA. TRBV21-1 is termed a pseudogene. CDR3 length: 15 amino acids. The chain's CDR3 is CASSKSSPGQETQYF. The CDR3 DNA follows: TGTGCCAGCAGCAAATCCTCCCCAGGTCAAGAGACCCAGTACTTC.

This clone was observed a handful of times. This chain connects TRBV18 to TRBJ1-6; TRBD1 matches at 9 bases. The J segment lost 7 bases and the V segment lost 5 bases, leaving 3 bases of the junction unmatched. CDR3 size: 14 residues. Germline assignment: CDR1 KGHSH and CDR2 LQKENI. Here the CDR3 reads CASSGTGRNSPLHF. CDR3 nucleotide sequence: TGTGCCAGCTCAGGGACAGGGAGAAATTCACCCCTCCACTTT.

The CDR3 is CATSRDGSEKLFF. The CDR3 DNA follows: TGTGCCACCAGCAGAGATGGCTCCGAAAAACTGTTTTTT. This chain connects TRBV15 to TRBJ1-4; no clear D gene. CDR3 length: 13 residues. The germline CDR1 and CDR2 sequences are LNHNV and YYDKDF (reference sequence). V lost 0 bases and J lost 8, with 7 bases in between.

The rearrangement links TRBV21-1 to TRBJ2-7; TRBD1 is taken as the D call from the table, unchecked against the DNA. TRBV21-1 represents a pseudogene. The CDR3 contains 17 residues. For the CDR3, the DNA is TGTGCCAGCAGCAAGGGCGGGTTAACAGGGGAGAACTACGAGCAGTACTTC. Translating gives CASSKGGLTGENYEQYF.

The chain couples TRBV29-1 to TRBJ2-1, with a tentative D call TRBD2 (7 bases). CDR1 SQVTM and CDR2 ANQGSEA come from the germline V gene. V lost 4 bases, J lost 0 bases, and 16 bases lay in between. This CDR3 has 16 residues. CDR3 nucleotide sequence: TGCAGCGTTGGAGAGGGGGGGATTAGCTCCTACAATGAGCAGTTCTTC. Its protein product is CSVGEGGISSYNEQFF.